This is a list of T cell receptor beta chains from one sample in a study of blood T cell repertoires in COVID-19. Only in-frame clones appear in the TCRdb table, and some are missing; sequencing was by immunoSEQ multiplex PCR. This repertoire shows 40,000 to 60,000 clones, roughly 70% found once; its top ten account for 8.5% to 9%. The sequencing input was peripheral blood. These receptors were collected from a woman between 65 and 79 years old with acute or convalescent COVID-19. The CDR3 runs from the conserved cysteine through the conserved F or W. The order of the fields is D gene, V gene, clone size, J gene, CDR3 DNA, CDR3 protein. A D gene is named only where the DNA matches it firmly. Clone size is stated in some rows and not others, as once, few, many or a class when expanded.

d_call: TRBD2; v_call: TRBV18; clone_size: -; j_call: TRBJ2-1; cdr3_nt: TGTGCCAGCTCACAGGGACTAGCCCTTTACAATGAGCAGTTCTTC; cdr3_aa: CASSQGLALYNEQFF
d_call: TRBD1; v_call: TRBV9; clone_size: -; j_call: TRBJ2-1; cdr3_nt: TGTGCCAGCAACCTAGTGGGGACAGGGGGCATGAATGAGCAGTTCTTC; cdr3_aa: CASNLVGTGGMNEQFF
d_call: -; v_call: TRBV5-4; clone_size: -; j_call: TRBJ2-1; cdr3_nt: TGTGCCAGCAGCTTTCAGGGGGGCACCTACAATGAGCAGTTCTTC; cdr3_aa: CASSFQGGTYNEQFF
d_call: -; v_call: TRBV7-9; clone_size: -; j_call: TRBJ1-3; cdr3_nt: TGTGCCAGCAGCTTAATTAGGGGGATATCTGGAAACACCATATATTTT; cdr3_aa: CASSLIRGISGNTIYF
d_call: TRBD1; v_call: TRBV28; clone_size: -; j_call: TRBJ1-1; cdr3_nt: TGTGCCAGCAGCTTACTACAGGGGTGGGACACTGAAGCTTTCTTT; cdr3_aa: CASSLLQGWDTEAFF
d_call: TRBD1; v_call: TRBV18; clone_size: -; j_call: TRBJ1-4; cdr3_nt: TGTGCCAGCTCAGCCGGGACAGGGCGTGAAAAACTGTTTTTT; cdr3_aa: CASSAGTGREKLFF
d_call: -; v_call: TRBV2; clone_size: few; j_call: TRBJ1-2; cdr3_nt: TGTGCCAGCAGCCTAACGGAGCACGATGGCTACACCTTC; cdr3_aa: CASSLTEHDGYTF
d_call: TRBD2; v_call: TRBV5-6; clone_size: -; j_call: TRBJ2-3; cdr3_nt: TGTGCCAGCAGCTTGATGGAGGGTTTAAGCGGGAGTTGGGCAGATACGCAGTATTTT; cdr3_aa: CASSLMEGLSGSWADTQYF
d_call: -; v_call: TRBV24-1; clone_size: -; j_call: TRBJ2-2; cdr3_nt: TGTGCCACCAGTGATGCCAGGGCGAAGCTGGGCCCGGGGGAGCTGTTTTTT; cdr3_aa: CATSDARAKLGPGELFF
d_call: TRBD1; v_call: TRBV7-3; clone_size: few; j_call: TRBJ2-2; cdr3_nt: TGTGCCAGCAGCCGGAATCGACAGGGTTATTTAACCGGGGAGCTGTTTTTT; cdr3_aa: CASSRNRQGYLTGELFF
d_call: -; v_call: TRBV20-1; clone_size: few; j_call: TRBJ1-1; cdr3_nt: TGCAGTGCTAGTGTCAGGTTGAACACTGAAGCTTTCTTT; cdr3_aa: CSASVRLNTEAFF
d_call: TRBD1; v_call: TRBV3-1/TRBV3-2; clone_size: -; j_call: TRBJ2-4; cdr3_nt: TGTGCCAGCAGCCTAGGAGACAGGGGGCAGCTTAATCAGTACTTC; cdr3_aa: CASSLGDRGQLNQYF
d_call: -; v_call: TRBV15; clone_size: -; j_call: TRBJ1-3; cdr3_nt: TGTGCCACCAGCGAAACAGACTCTGGAAACACCATATATTTT; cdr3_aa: CATSETDSGNTIYF
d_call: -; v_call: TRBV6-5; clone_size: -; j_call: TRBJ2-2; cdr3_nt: TGTGCCAGCAGTTACTCTGGGCATTCGAACACCGGGGAGCTGTTTTTT; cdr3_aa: CASSYSGHSNTGELFF
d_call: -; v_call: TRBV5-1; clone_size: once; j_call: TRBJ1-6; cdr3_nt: TGCGCCAGCACGGTCGAACGATTGGATAATTCACCCCTCCACTTT; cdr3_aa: CASTVERLDNSPLHF
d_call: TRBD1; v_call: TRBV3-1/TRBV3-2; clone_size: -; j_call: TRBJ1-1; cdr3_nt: TGTGCCAGCAGCCAAGATATGACAGGGCAAGCTTTCTTT; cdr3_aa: CASSQDMTGQAFF
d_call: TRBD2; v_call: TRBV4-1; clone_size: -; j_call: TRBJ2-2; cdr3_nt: TGCGCCAGCAGCCACTCGGGGGGGCACACCGGGGAGCTGTTTTTT; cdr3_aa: CASSHSGGHTGELFF
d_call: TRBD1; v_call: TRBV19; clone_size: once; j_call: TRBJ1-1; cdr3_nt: TGTGCCAGTAGCTCCGGGACAGGGGGAGTAGACACTGAAGCTTTCTTT; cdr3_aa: CASSSGTGGVDTEAFF
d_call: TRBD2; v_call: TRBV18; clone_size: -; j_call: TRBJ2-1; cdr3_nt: TGTGCCAGCTCACCACCGAGCGGGAGGGCCTACAATGAGCAGTTCTTC; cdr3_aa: CASSPPSGRAYNEQFF
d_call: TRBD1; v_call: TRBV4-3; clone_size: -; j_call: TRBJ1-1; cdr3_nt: TGCGCCAGCAGCCAAGATACTGCAATGGACAGGGGGCTTGGCACTGAAGCTTTCTTT; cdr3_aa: CASSQDTAMDRGLGTEAFF
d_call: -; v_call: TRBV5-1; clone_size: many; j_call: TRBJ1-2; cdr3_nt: TGCGCCAGCAGCGCGACAGGTCCCTCGCCCGTCAGCTATGGCTACACCTTC; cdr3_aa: CASSATGPSPVSYGYTF
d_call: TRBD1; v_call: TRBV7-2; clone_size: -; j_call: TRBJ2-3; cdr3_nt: TGTGCCAGCAGCCGTCCCGGGACAGGGGTGTCAGATACGCAGTATTTT; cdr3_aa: CASSRPGTGVSDTQYF
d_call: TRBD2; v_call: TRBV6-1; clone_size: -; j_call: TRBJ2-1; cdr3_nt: TGTGCCAGCAGTGAAGCCGGGGGGGCACCCTACAATGAGCAGTTCTTC; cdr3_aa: CASSEAGGAPYNEQFF
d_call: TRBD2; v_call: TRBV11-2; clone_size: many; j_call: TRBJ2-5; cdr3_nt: TGTGCCAGCAGCCCGACTAGCGGGGGGGCCGGGACCCAGTACTTC; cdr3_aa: CASSPTSGGAGTQYF
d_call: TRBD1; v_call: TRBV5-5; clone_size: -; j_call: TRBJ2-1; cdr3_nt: TGTGCCAGCAGAACCGGGACAGGGGATGAGCAGTTCTTC; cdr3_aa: CASRTGTGDEQFF
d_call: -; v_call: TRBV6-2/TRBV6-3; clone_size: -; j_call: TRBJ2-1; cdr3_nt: TGTGCCAGCAGTTACTCGGCCAATGAGCAGTTCTTC; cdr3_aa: CASSYSANEQFF
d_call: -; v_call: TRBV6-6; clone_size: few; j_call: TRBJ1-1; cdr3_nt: TGTGCCAGCAGTCCCCATCCAGGGGTTATGCCTGAAGCTTTCTTT; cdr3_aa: CASSPHPGVMPEAFF
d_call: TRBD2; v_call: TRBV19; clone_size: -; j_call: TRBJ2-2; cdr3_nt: TGTGCCAGTAGTCCCGAGGGACTAGTTACCGGGGAGCTGTTTTTT; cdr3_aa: CASSPEGLVTGELFF
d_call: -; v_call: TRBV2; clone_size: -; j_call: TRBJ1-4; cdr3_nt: TGTGCCTCGAGACAAGATACGCAGCATGAAAAACTGTTTTTT; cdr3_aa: CASRQDTQHEKLFF
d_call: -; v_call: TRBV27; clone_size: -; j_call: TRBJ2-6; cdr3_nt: TGTGCCAGCAGTTTATCTCGCGTCTTGGGCAGAACCAACGTCCTGACTTTC; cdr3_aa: CASSLSRVLGRTNVLTF
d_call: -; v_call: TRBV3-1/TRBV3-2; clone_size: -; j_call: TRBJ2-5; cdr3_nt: TGTGCCAGCAGCCCCCGGGACTTTACGTACCAAGAGACCCAGTACTTC; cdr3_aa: CASSPRDFTYQETQYF